This TCR beta chain was recovered during a study of long-term antiretroviral therapy in people with HIV. Germline assignment: CDR1 KGHSH and CDR2 LQKENI. With 2 bases removed from V and 7 bases from J, the gap between germline ends came to 11 bases. CDR3 length equals 13 residues. Samples were assayed with immunoSEQ v3.0 at survey level. TCRdb keeps only in-frame clones here, not all; method: immunoSEQ multiplex PCR. The sample carries approximately 10,000 clones, around 80% recorded once. This clonotype was obtained from a man aged 50-60 years with HIV. This specimen consisted of unsorted PBMCs, obtained roughly 7 years after starting antiretroviral therapy. The chain joins TRBV18 to TRBJ1-2; no clear D gene. The CDR3 reads CASSPYLLRGYTF. In DNA form, the CDR3 reads TGTGCCAGCTCACCATACCTTTTACGTGGCTACACCTTC.